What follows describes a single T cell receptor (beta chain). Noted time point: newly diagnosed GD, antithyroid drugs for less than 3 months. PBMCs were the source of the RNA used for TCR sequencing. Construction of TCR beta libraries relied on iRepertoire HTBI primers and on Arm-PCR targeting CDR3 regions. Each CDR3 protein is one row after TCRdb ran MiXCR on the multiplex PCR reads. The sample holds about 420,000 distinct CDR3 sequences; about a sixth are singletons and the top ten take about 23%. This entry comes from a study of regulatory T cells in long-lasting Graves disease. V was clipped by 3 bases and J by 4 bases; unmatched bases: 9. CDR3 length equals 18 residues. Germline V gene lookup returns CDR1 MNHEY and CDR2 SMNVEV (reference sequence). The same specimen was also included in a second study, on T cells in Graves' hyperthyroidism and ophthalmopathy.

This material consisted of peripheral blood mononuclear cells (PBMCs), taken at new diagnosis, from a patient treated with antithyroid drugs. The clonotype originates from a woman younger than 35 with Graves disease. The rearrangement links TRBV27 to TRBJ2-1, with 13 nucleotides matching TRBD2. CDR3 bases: TGTGCCAGCAGTTTTCGGACTAGCGGGAGAAAGGAGTACAATGAGCAGTTCTTC. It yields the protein CASSFRTSGRKEYNEQFF.